These 15 T cell receptor beta chains share one sample of origin, sequenced in a study of T cell responses to AZD1222 COVID-19 vaccine. The assay was immunoSEQ multiplex PCR, and TCRdb's table has in-frame clones only and misses some. The sample holds some 170,000 clones, approximately 90% seen once. The sequencing here drew on peripheral blood, taken 28 days after the second dose of the MenACWY control vaccine. The receptor source for this set is an adult who received the MenACWY meningococcal vaccine as a control.

This clone was picked up one time. V usage is TRBV28 and J usage is TRBJ1-1; D uncertain. V lost 5 bases and J 6 bases, leaving 13 bases between the germline ends. CDR3 length: 13 residues. The V gene's germline CDR1 is MDHEN and CDR2 SYDVKM. DNA for the CDR3: TGTGCCAGCAGTGGAGCACCCTACGCTGAAGCTTTCTTT. This sequence encodes CASSGAPYAEAFF.

The rearrangement joins TRBV5-5 to TRBJ1-2, with a possible D match to TRBD1 (6 bases). The ends were cut back, 2 bases at V and 8 bases at J, with 16 bases in the middle. CDR1 and CDR2 from the germline V gene are SGHKS and YYEKEE (reference sequence). This CDR3 region has 14 residues. The CDR3 DNA sequence: TGTGCCAGCAGCTTTAGTCCAGGGGAGGGCGGCTACACCTTC. Protein sequence: CASSFSPGEGGYTF.

This clone has a handful of counts. V and J are TRBV25-1 and TRBJ2-2; D may be TRBD2 (5 bases). Trimming took off 2 bases at V and 0 bases at J, with 10 bases between the two ends. This CDR3 is 16 amino acids long. Looked up from germline, CDR1 is MGHDK and CDR2 is SYGVNS. Here the CDR3 reads CASSEVKGANTGELFF. The CDR3 DNA reads as TGTGCCAGCAGTGAAGTAAAGGGAGCGAACACCGGGGAGCTGTTTTTT.

J is TRBJ1-5 and V is TRBV6-5; tentatively, D is TRBD1 (5 bases). Trimming took off 8 bases at V and 6 bases at J, with 20 bases between the two ends. CDR3 length: 15 amino acids. Looked up from germline, CDR1 is MNHEY and CDR2 is SVGAGI. Here the CDR3 reads CASFEGAWRTQPQHF. The CDR3 DNA reads TGTGCCAGCTTCGAAGGGGCCTGGCGGACTCAGCCCCAGCATTTT.

CDR3 in DNA: TGTGCCAGCAGCCTCACAGGGTCTGGAAACACCATATATTTT. Residues: CASSLTGSGNTIYF. The gene calls are TRBV7-9 and TRBJ1-3; weak D call: TRBD1 (6 bases). The germline CDR1 and CDR2 sequences are SEHNR and FQNEAQ (reference sequence). Trimming pared 5 bases from V and 1 base from J, leaving 9 bases between. This CDR3 contains 14 residues.

The DNA for the CDR3 is TGTGCCAGCAGCCAAGCCATGCAGCGGTGGAATGAGCAGTTCTTC. Translation gives CASSQAMQRWNEQFF. This chain connects TRBV14 to TRBJ2-1; maybe TRBD2 (5 bases). Between the trimmed V and J ends, which lost 1 base and 7 bases, there was a span of 14 bases. The CDR3 is 15 amino acids. Germline V lookup: CDR1 SGHDN, CDR2 FVKESK.

CDR3 sequence: CASSVTRLVTEAFF. CDR3 DNA: TGTGCCAGCAGTGTTACCCGGCTGGTTACTGAAGCTTTCTTT. The chain joins TRBV28 to TRBJ1-1; D is unresolved. With 5 bases removed from V and 5 bases from J, the gap between germline ends came to 15 bases. There are 14 residues in the CDR3. Germline-derived CDR1 and CDR2 are MDHEN and SYDVKM. The complete variable domain, with remaining parts taken from reference TRBV28 and TRBJ1-1, reads DVKVTQSSRYLVKRTGEKVFLECVQDMDHENMFWYRQDPGLGLRLIYFSYDVKMKEKGDIPEGYSVSREKKERFSLILESASTNQTSMYLCASSVTRLVTEAFFGQGTRLTVV.

J is TRBJ1-1 and V is TRBV30, with D unresolved. The germline V and J ends were trimmed by 3 bases and 4 bases, with 9 bases remaining between them. The CDR3 has 12 residues. Germline V gene lookup returns CDR1 GTSNPN and CDR2 SVGIG (reference sequence). The CDR3 coding sequence is TGTGCCTGGAGACGGTTGGGCACTGAAGCTTTCTTT. Its translation: CAWRRLGTEAFF.

This chain connects TRBV6-2 or TRBV6-3 to TRBJ2-5; 7 bases fit TRBD2. The trim removed 6 bases at V and 1 base at J, leaving 5 bases unmatched. CDR3 length: 14 residues. Germline CDR1 is MNHEY and CDR2 is SVGEGT. CDR3: CASSNGLVQETQYF. The CDR3, as DNA: TGTGCCAGCAGCAATGGACTAGTCCAAGAGACCCAGTACTTC.

The J gene is TRBJ2-7, the V gene TRBV10-3; D is undetermined. Germline V gene data show CDR1 as ENHRY and CDR2 as SYGVKD. The CDR3 runs 16 residues. Trimming shortened V by 2 bases and J by 1 base, and 15 bases separated the two germline ends. Here the CDR3 reads CAISEKQGISSYEQYF. CDR3 sequence (DNA): TGTGCCATCAGTGAGAAACAAGGCATTTCTTCCTACGAGCAGTACTTC.

This chain uses TRBV7-9 with TRBJ1-2; D is uncertain. The V gene lost 6 bases and the J gene lost 8 bases, with 13 bases spanning the gap. The CDR3 runs 12 residues. The germline V gene has CDR1 SEHNR and CDR2 FQNEAQ (reference sequence). As DNA, the CDR3 is TGTGCCAGCAGTTATCTCGACGGCGGCTACACCTTC. This sequence encodes CASSYLDGGYTF.

This chain connects TRBV19 to TRBJ2-1, with D unresolved. The CDR3 spans 12 residues. Looked up from germline, CDR1 is LNHDA and CDR2 is SQIVND (reference sequence). V was clipped by 6 bases and J by 8 bases, with 11 bases between them. DNA for the CDR3: TGTGCCAGTAGCCTCTGGAGTGATGAGCAGTTCTTC. Its translation is CASSLWSDEQFF.

V is TRBV7-2 and J is TRBJ2-7; 7 bases are shared with TRBD1. CDR3 size: 14 residues. V shed 4 bases, J shed 1 base, and the junction held 4 bases outside the gene matches. Germline assignment: CDR1 SGHTA and CDR2 FQGNSA. CDR3 in amino acids: CASSSDRVSYEQYF. CDR3 DNA: TGTGCCAGCAGCTCCGACAGGGTTTCCTACGAGCAGTACTTC.

This chain links TRBV2 with TRBJ2-3; D unclear. V was cut by 5 bases and J by 1 base, with 4 bases left in between. The CDR3 length is 12 residues. Germline CDR1 reads SNHLY; CDR2 reads FYNNEI. The CDR3 protein is CASSRGTDTQYF. CDR3 nucleotide sequence: TGTGCCAGCAGTCGGGGCACAGATACGCAGTATTTT. Filled out from reference TRBV2 and TRBJ2-3, the complete variable domain reads EPEVTQTPSHQVTQMGQEVILRCVPISNHLYFYWYRQILGQKVEFLVSFYNNEISEKSEIFDDQFSVERPDGSNFTLKIRSTKLEDSAMYFCASSRGTDTQYFGPGTRLTVL.

The chain carries TRBV7-9 and TRBJ2-3; D possibly corresponds to TRBD2 (7 bases). The CDR3 runs to 18 residues. Germline loops: CDR1 SEHNR, CDR2 FQNEAQ (reference sequence). Trimming took 0 bases from V and 1 from J, leaving 17 bases between them. The CDR3 DNA sequence: TGTGCCAGCAGCTTAGCCGGGGGCGGGAGCGTTGGCACAGATACGCAGTATTTT. Amino acids: CASSLAGGGSVGTDTQYF. The full variable domain, completed using reference TRBV7-9 and TRBJ2-3, is DTGVSQNPRHKITKRGQNVTFRCDPISEHNRLYWYRQTLGQGPEFLTYFQNEAQLEKSRLLSDRFSAERPKGSFSTLEIQRTEQGDSAMYLCASSLAGGGSVGTDTQYFGPGTRLTVL.